These 24 T cell receptor beta chains originate from one sample sequenced in a study of regulatory T cells in long-lasting Graves disease. Time point here: newly diagnosed GD, antithyroid drugs for less than 3 months. RNA isolated from PBMCs was used to make the TCR library. CDR3 regions were amplified by Arm-PCR using iRepertoire HTBI primers to build TCR beta libraries. Each CDR3 protein gets one entry after TCRdb re-called the multiplex PCR reads with MiXCR. The sample contains about 540,000 distinct CDR3 sequences, 13% of which appear only once. A further study also used this sample, focusing on T cells in Graves' hyperthyroidism and ophthalmopathy.

The sample was peripheral blood mononuclear cells (PBMCs), taken at new diagnosis, from a patient treated with antithyroid drugs. Receptor source: a man aged 30 to 45 with Graves disease.

This clonotype was seen only a few times. The chain uses TRBV10-3 and TRBJ2-1; no definite D call. Looked up from germline, CDR1 is ENHRY and CDR2 is SYGVKD. CDR3 length: 12 residues. Trimming removed 8 bases at V and 4 bases at J, with 9 bases between. CDR3 sequence (DNA): TGTGCCATCCCAAACGTATACAATGAGCAGTTCTTC. It encodes CAIPNVYNEQFF.

This clonotype was seen repeatedly, ten times or more. The chain employs TRBV7-2 and TRBJ2-7; D is perhaps TRBD2 (5 bases). The CDR3 is 15 residues long. In germline, CDR1 is SGHTA, CDR2 FQGNSA. Trimming removed 3 bases from V and 6 bases from J, with 18 bases in between. The CDR3 DNA sequence: TGTGCCAGCAGCTTGATCTCTCGGGCCCGGGGCGAGCAGTACTTC. It specifies CASSLISRARGEQYF.

V and J are TRBV11-2 and TRBJ2-2; 10 bases agree with TRBD2. Per germline, CDR1 SGHAT and CDR2 FQNNGV. The CDR3 is 17 amino acids. The V and J ends lost 5 bases and 5 bases, in that order; junction bases with no gene match: 11. CDR3 in DNA: TGTGCCAGCAGCACCCACCTAGCGGGAGATGGAACCGGGGAGCTGTTTTTT. Protein product: CASSTHLAGDGTGELFF.

This clonotype was recorded many times. J is TRBJ2-5 and V is TRBV7-2; the match to TRBD1 covers 10 bases. The CDR3 is 15 amino acids. Germline V gives CDR1 SGHTA, CDR2 FQGNSA. J gave up 4 bases and V 5 bases, and 7 bases lay outside the gene matches. CDR3 protein: CASSPPGQGRETQYF. The CDR3 DNA reads TGTGCCAGCAGCCCACCGGGACAGGGGAGAGAGACCCAGTACTTC.

This clonotype has ten or more counts. V gene TRBV5-1 combines with J gene TRBJ1-5; possibly TRBD1 for D (5 bases). V lost 3 bases and J 3 bases, leaving 13 bases between the germline ends. CDR3 length: 15 amino acids. Per the germline V gene, CDR1 is SGHRS and CDR2 is YFSETQ. The CDR3: CASSWGGDPNQPQHF. DNA for the CDR3: TGCGCCAGCAGCTGGGGAGGGGATCCCAATCAGCCCCAGCATTTT.

This sequence joins TRBV10-3 and TRBJ2-3; 9 nucleotides line up with TRBD2. The CDR3 length is 15 residues. V shed 1 base and J 5 bases; nucleotides not matched to a gene: 4. Germline CDR1 and CDR2: ENHRY and SYGVKD. The CDR3 bases are TGTGCCATCAGTGAGTTAGCGGGAGCCGGAGATACGCAGTATTTT. Protein sequence: CAISELAGAGDTQYF.

The gene calls are TRBV12-3 or TRBV12-4 and TRBJ2-3, with 11 nucleotides matching TRBD2. The CDR3 consists of 15 residues. With 6 bases clipped from V and 3 bases from J, the junction kept 5 bases outside the gene matches. CDR3 sequence (DNA): TGTGCCAGCAGGGGACTAGCGGATTTAACAGATACGCAGTATTTT. Its translation is CASRGLADLTDTQYF.

The chain uses TRBV12-3 or TRBV12-4 and TRBJ2-5; tentatively, D is TRBD1 (6 bases). V lost 6 bases to trimming and J lost 4 bases, with 15 bases between them. The CDR3 runs to 14 residues. The DNA of the CDR3 is TGTGCCAGCAGCCCCTGGGACAAACGAGAGACCCAGTACTTC. It codes for CASSPWDKRETQYF.

This clonotype was recorded many times. The chain couples TRBV20-1 to TRBJ2-2; 7 bases fit TRBD2. With 0 bases clipped from V and 1 base from J, the junction kept 2 bases outside the gene matches. The CDR3 spans 15 residues. Germline CDR1 reads DFQATT; CDR2 reads SNEGSKA (reference sequence). CDR3 sequence: CSARDWEGNTGELFF. CDR3 DNA sequence: TGCAGTGCTAGAGATTGGGAGGGGAACACCGGGGAGCTGTTTTTT.

There are a few counts of this clonotype. The rearrangement uses TRBV19 and TRBJ2-1; 10 positions match TRBD2. After removal of 3 bases from V and 6 bases from J, the junction contained 11 bases not matched to a gene. CDR1 is LNHDA, CDR2 SQIVND, per germline (reference sequence). The CDR3 has 17 residues. CDR3 nucleotides: TGTGCCAGTAGTATGGGACTAGCGCGGAGATGGGGCAATGAGCAGTTCTTC. This encodes CASSMGLARRWGNEQFF.

This clonotype was seen repeatedly, ten times or more. The chain combines TRBV20-1 with TRBJ2-7; 7 bases agree with TRBD2. Germline CDR1 DFQATT, CDR2 SNEGSKA (reference sequence). This CDR3 region has 13 residues. J gave up 0 bases and V 6 bases, and 5 bases lay outside the gene matches. For the CDR3, the DNA is TGCAGTGCGACGGGGGGAATCTCCTACGAGCAGTACTTC. Amino acid sequence: CSATGGISYEQYF.

The rearrangement uses TRBV24-1 and TRBJ2-5; possibly TRBD1 or TRBD2 for D (5 bases each). Germline loops: CDR1 KGHDR, CDR2 SFDVKD. With 5 bases removed from V and 1 base from J, the gap between germline ends came to 10 bases. The CDR3 is 14 residues long. The CDR3 region is CATSVGPFQETQYF. The CDR3, as DNA: TGTGCCACCAGTGTGGGACCGTTCCAAGAGACCCAGTACTTC.

This clonotype was seen many times. CDR3 in amino acids: CSAPTGADEQFF. For the CDR3, the DNA is TGCAGTGCACCGACAGGGGCCGATGAGCAGTTCTTC. The rearrangement joins TRBV20-1 to TRBJ2-1; TRBD1 matches at 8 bases. With 6 bases clipped from V and 8 bases from J, the junction kept 6 bases outside the gene matches. The CDR3 has 12 amino acids. Per the germline V gene, CDR1 is DFQATT and CDR2 is SNEGSKA (reference sequence).

This clonotype was seen ten or more times. The chain recombines TRBV11-2 with TRBJ1-5; D call uncertain. This CDR3 has 13 amino acids. Looked up from germline, CDR1 is SGHAT and CDR2 is FQNNGV. V lost 1 base and J 5 bases, leaving 6 bases between the germline ends. This CDR3 reads CASSLVPDQPQHF. CDR3 coding DNA: TGTGCCAGCAGCTTAGTGCCTGATCAGCCCCAGCATTTT.

The rearrangement links TRBV29-1 to TRBJ1-5; D gene ambiguous. CDR3 length: 11 amino acids. Between the trimmed V and J ends, which lost 4 bases and 6 bases, there was a span of 7 bases. The germline CDR1 and CDR2 sequences are SQVTM and ANQGSEA. The CDR3 protein is CSVGDRQPQHF. CDR3 DNA sequence: TGCAGCGTTGGGGATCGTCAGCCCCAGCATTTT.

The CDR3 bases are TGTGCCACCAGTTCCATTGAGGGCCCCACCGGGGAGCTGTTTTTT. This codes for CATSSIEGPTGELFF. The genes are TRBV24-1 and TRBJ2-2, with D possibly matching TRBD2 (5 bases). Trimming took off 6 bases at V and 4 bases at J, with 14 bases between the two ends. Per the germline V gene, CDR1 is KGHDR and CDR2 is SFDVKD. The CDR3 extends over 15 amino acids.

A few counts support this clonotype. The V and J genes are TRBV19 and TRBJ2-1, with TRBD2 matching 9 bases. The tail of the sequence fits TRBJ2-3 better, so the J call may be wrong. The CDR3 runs 15 residues. Germline V gives CDR1 LNHDA, CDR2 SQIVND (reference sequence). The CDR3 loop is CASSMSGGLARRQYF. CDR3 bases: TGTGCCAGTAGTATGTCGGGGGGACTAGCTCGAAGGCAGTATTTT.

This clonotype turned up a few times. The CDR3 carries no conserved terminal phenylalanine or tryptophan, so it likely arises from a read error. Because the CDR3's place on the DNA is in doubt, the DNA is left out and the CDR3 is given as listed by TCRdb. This chain links TRBV7-2 with TRBJ2-1; the table's D call of TRBD2 was not tested on the DNA. Germline CDR1 and CDR2: SGHTA and FQGNSA. Ends included, the CDR3 has 13 residues. CDR3 loop: CASSAQPGLVSGL.

This clonotype was counted at least ten times. The chain couples TRBV20-1 to TRBJ2-7; maybe TRBD2 (6 bases). Trimming cost V 1 base and J 4 bases, with 14 bases left between them. There are 14 residues in the CDR3. Germline V CDR1 and CDR2: DFQATT, SNEGSKA (reference sequence). CDR3 bases: TGCAGTGCTAGAGGGGGCATGGGGACTTACGAGCAGTACTTC. Translated, it gives CSARGGMGTYEQYF.

The chain links TRBV28 to TRBJ2-7; D remains ambiguous. V gave up 2 bases and J gave up 3 bases, with 11 bases separating them. The length of the CDR3 is 14 residues. The germline V gene encodes CDR1 MDHEN and CDR2 SYDVKM. The CDR3 nucleotides read TGTGCCAGCAGTTTAGTCGGCTCACACTACGAGCAGTACTTC. The encoded protein is CASSLVGSHYEQYF.

The chain employs TRBV20-1 and TRBJ2-1, with TRBD2 as a possible D gene (6 bases). There are 14 residues in the CDR3. V lost 7 bases, J lost 6 bases, and 19 bases lay in between. The germline CDR1 and CDR2 sequences are DFQATT and SNEGSKA (reference sequence). In DNA form, the CDR3 reads TGCAGTGTTCAGCCGGGTCTCGGGGGCAATGAGCAGTTCTTC. It translates to CSVQPGLGGNEQFF.

This clonotype came up many times. The chain employs TRBV5-1 and TRBJ2-7; D possibly corresponds to TRBD2 (5 bases). The germline CDR1 and CDR2 sequences are SGHRS and YFSETQ. CDR3 length: 16 amino acids. V dropped 0 bases and J dropped 0 bases, with 13 bases sitting between them. CDR3 protein: CASSLVGSGSSYEQYF. The DNA of the CDR3 is TGCGCCAGCAGCTTGGTCGGCAGTGGGAGCTCCTACGAGCAGTACTTC.

This clonotype was recorded many times. The chain recombines TRBV24-1 with TRBJ1-2, with D possibly matching TRBD1 (6 bases). Per germline, CDR1 KGHDR and CDR2 SFDVKD. V lost 9 bases and J 2 bases, leaving 18 bases between the germline ends. The CDR3 runs 15 residues. Written as DNA, the CDR3 is TGTGCCACCCAGGGGCGGGACTCCAGGAACTATGGCTACACCTTC. Its protein is CATQGRDSRNYGYTF.

This clonotype has only a few counts. The chain joins TRBV29-1 to TRBJ2-1; D call uncertain. The V and J ends lost 4 bases and 8 bases respectively, with 9 bases between them. CDR3 length: 11 residues. Germline V gene data show CDR1 as SQVTM and CDR2 as ANQGSEA. CDR3 sequence reads: CSVVFGHEQFF. The CDR3 bases are TGCAGCGTTGTCTTCGGCCATGAGCAGTTCTTC.